The next 10 T cell receptor beta chains were all read from a single sample in a study of radiation and T cells in renal cell carcinoma. This table comes from immunoSEQ multiplex PCR, and its TCRdb copy is limited to in-frame clones, with some not included. Found here are about 78,000 clones, nearly 90% of them singletons; the top ten hold roughly 6%. The time point is: blood 4 weeks post-SBRT, at nephrectomy. Treatment indicated: 15 Gy SBRT to primary tumor, nephrectomy 4 weeks later. Sequenced material: blood, taken from a patient whose treatment included radiotherapy and nephrectomy. The receptors stem from a woman in her seventies with renal cell carcinoma.

The CDR3 sequence is CASCRGGGNYGYTF. For the CDR3, the DNA is TGTGCCAGCTGCCGCGGGGGGGGAAACTATGGCTACACCTTC. The chain joins TRBV2 to TRBJ1-2; D possibly corresponds to TRBD1 (5 bases). Trimming removed 8 bases from V and 2 bases from J, with 15 bases in between. The CDR3 sequence is 14 residues long. Germline values: CDR1 SNHLY, CDR2 FYNNEI.

The chain combines TRBV7-8 with TRBJ2-3; 13 nucleotides match TRBD2. Germline V gene lookup returns CDR1 SGHVS and CDR2 FQNEAQ. V gave up 5 bases and J gave up 2 bases; unmatched junction bases: 7. This CDR3 contains 17 residues. CDR3 coding DNA: TGTGCCAGCAGCGAAGGGACTAGCGGGGTCTACACAGATACGCAGTATTTT. Translation: CASSEGTSGVYTDTQYF.

The rearrangement links TRBV2 to TRBJ2-1; tentative D call: TRBD1 (5 bases). V lost 3 bases and J 2 bases, leaving 8 bases between the germline ends. Germline CDR1 reads SNHLY; CDR2 reads FYNNEI. The CDR3 consists of 14 residues. The CDR3 region is CASSDQGAYNEQFF. In DNA, the CDR3 is TGTGCCAGCAGTGATCAGGGTGCCTACAATGAGCAGTTCTTC.

This clone was counted a few times. V and J are TRBV2 and TRBJ1-6; D is possibly TRBD1 (5 bases). The CDR3 sequence is 15 residues long. The germline V and J ends were trimmed by 6 bases and 1 base, with 10 bases remaining between them. Per the germline V gene, CDR1 is SNHLY and CDR2 is FYNNEI. The CDR3 DNA reads as TGTGCCAGCAGGAGAGACAGATCCTATAATTCACCCCTCCACTTT. Translating gives CASRRDRSYNSPLHF.

The chain links TRBV6-6 to TRBJ2-7; 7 bases fit TRBD2. The CDR3 contains 14 residues. Germline trimming cut 2 bases from V and 2 bases from J; bases unmatched to any gene: 3. Germline CDR1 and CDR2: MNHNY and SVGAGI (reference sequence). This chain's CDR3 is CASSYGAGTYEQYF. As DNA, the CDR3 is TGTGCCAGCAGTTACGGAGCGGGGACCTACGAGCAGTACTTC.

V and J are TRBV6-1 and TRBJ1-1; 7 bases fit TRBD1. Germline CDR1 MNHNS, CDR2 SASEGT. The CDR3 is 12 amino acids. Germline trimming cut 6 bases from V and 4 bases from J; bases unmatched to any gene: 2. The CDR3 bases are TGTGCCAGCAGGGCAGGGGGCACTGAAGCTTTCTTT. As protein: CASRAGGTEAFF.

The chain recombines TRBV11-3 with TRBJ2-3; 10 bases map to TRBD2. CDR3 length equals 18 residues. Per germline, CDR1 SGHNT and CDR2 YENEEA. J lost 4 bases, V lost 0 bases, and 10 bases had no gene match. The CDR3 protein is CASSLEVAGGWRADTQYF. CDR3 coding DNA: TGTGCCAGCAGCTTAGAGGTAGCGGGGGGCTGGAGGGCAGATACGCAGTATTTT.

The rearrangement links TRBV6-6 to TRBJ2-7; D is unclear. The CDR3 has 15 residues. V lost 4 bases and J lost 1, with 14 bases in between. Germline CDR1 reads MNHNY; CDR2 reads SVGAGI (reference sequence). CDR3 sequence (DNA): TGTGCCAGCAGTTCCCCGACACTTAGTTCCTACGAGCAGTACTTC. Residues: CASSSPTLSSYEQYF.

This chain links TRBV30 with TRBJ2-3, with no clear D. V shed 2 bases and J shed 1 base, with 4 bases lying between them. The CDR3 is 12 amino acids. CDR1 is GTSNPN and CDR2 is SVGIG in the germline V gene (reference sequence). DNA of the CDR3: TGTGCCTGGAGTACAGGCACAGATACGCAGTATTTT. Translated, it gives CAWSTGTDTQYF.

V is TRBV4-2 and J is TRBJ1-2, with TRBD1 identical over 11 bases. Trimming at V came to 4 bases and at J to 6 bases, leaving 4 bases not matched to a gene. CDR1 LGHNA and CDR2 YNFKEQ come from the germline V gene. CDR3 length equals 14 residues. CDR3: CASSRSDRGHGYTF. In DNA form, the CDR3 reads TGTGCCAGCAGCCGATCGGACAGGGGGCATGGCTACACCTTC.